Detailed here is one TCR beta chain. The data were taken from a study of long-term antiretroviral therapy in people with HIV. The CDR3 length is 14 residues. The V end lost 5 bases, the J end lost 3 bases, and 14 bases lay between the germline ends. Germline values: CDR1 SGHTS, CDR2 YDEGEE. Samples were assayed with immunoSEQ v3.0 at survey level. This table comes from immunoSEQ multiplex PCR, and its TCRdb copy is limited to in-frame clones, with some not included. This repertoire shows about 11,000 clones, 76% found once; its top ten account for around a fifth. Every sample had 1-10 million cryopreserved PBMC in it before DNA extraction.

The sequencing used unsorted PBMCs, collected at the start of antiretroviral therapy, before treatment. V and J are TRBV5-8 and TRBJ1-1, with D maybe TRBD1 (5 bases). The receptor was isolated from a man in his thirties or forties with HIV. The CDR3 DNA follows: TGTGCCAGCAGAATCAGGGAGGGACACACTGAAGCTTTCTTT. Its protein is CASRIREGHTEAFF. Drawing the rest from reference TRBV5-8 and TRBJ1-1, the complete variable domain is EAGVTQSPTHLIKTRGQQATLRCSPISGHTSVYWYQQALGLGLQFLLWYDEGEERNRGNFPPRFSGRQFPNYSSELNVNALELEDSALYLCASRIREGHTEAFFGQGTRLTVV.